This T cell receptor (beta chain) was identified during a study of molecular identifiers for immune sequencing clone quantification. Study results and limitations: Molecules of identical TCR sharing a barcode could underestimate highly expanded clone sizes.

TCRdb independently ran MiXCR on the PCR reads; one entry per CDR3 protein. The sample has approximately 550,000 distinct CDR3 sequences, approximately 25% seen once. V dropped 3 bases and J dropped 0 bases, with 15 bases sitting between them. The CDR3 totals 15 residues. Germline V gives CDR1 SQVTM, CDR2 ANQGSEA. This clonotype has ten or more counts. No antigen is known for it. This chain links TRBV29-1 with TRBJ2-7; TRBD1 might be the D (6 bases). The TCR sequence derives from a human donor in good health. Some libraries in this study had Jurkat cell RNA spiked in. The sample consisted of naive CD8+ T cells from blood, with Jurkat cell RNA spiked in. Subset defined: FACS-sorted CD8+CD4-CCR7+CD45RA+ naive T cells. The CDR3 DNA reads TGCAGCGTTGAGACACCCGGGACAAACTCCTACGAGCAGTACTTC. It translates to CSVETPGTNSYEQYF.